The clone carrying this TCR beta chain was detected a few times. Its antigen is as yet unknown. The source of the sample is a study of CD8+CD57+ T cells in acquired aplastic anemia. Background on the study: Each DNA sample taken from sorted CD4+ and CD8+ cells came to 3 to 3.5 ug on average. Healthy donor CD4+ cell samples had a mean of about 11 million reads. Study results and limitations: Patients showed no significant difference from controls in CD8+ Simpson's diversity. It was found that some 31 CD8+ CDR3 sequences were shared between patients and controls.

Genomic DNA served as template for TCR beta VDJ and CDR3 profiling. A single record per CDR3 protein comes from TCRdb applying MiXCR to the reads. Among 150,000 to 200,000 distinct CDR3 sequences listed, around 60% were seen once. CDR1 and CDR2 from the germline V gene are SEHNR and FQNEAQ (reference sequence). The CDR3 is 15 residues long. The trim removed 4 bases at V and 2 bases at J, leaving 4 bases unmatched. The sample taken for sequencing was sorted CD4+, CD8+, or CD8+CD57+ T cells (not recorded which) from PBMCs. The chain has TRBV7-9 and TRBJ1-5; 8 bases align to TRBD1. The source is a human donor in good health. The CDR3 reads CASSSRGPGNQPQHF. DNA for the CDR3: TGTGCCAGCAGCTCCAGGGGGCCCGGCAATCAGCCCCAGCATTTT.